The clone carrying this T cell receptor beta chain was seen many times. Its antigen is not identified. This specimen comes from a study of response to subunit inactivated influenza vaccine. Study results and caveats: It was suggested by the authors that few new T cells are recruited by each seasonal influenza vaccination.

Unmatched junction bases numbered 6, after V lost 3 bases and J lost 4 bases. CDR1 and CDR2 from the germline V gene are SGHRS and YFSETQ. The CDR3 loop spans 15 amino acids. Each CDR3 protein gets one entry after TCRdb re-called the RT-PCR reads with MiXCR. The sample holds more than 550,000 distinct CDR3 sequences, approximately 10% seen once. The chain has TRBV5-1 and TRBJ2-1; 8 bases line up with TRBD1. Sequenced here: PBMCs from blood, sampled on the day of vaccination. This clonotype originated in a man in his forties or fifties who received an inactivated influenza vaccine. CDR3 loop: CASSSQGVRYNEQFF. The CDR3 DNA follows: TGCGCCAGCAGCTCACAGGGGGTCCGTTACAATGAGCAGTTCTTC. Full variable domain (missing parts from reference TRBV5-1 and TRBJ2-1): KAGVTQTPRYLIKTRGQQVTLSCSPISGHRSVSWYQQTPGQGLQFLFEYFSETQRNKGNFPGRFSGRQFSNSRSEMNVSTLELGDSALYLCASSSQGVRYNEQFFGPGTRLTVL.